One and the same sample provided the 5 T cell receptor beta chains below, sequenced in a study of response to subunit inactivated influenza vaccine. Each CDR3 protein is one row after TCRdb ran MiXCR on the RT-PCR reads. This table holds some 640,000 distinct CDR3 sequences, 14% found once. Sequenced here: PBMCs from blood, sampled approximately 15 days before vaccination. The receptor source for this set is a man between 45 and 60 years old who received an inactivated influenza vaccine.

A few counts support this clonotype. The V gene is TRBV7-8, the J gene TRBJ2-7, with 7 bases lining up with TRBD1. The V and J ends lost 5 bases and 0 bases, in that order; junction bases with no gene match: 7. This CDR3 contains 15 residues. CDR1 and CDR2 (germline): SGHVS, FQNEAQ. In DNA, the CDR3 is TGTGCCAGCAGCCGTCAGACAGGGAGCTCCTACGAGCAGTACTTC. It yields the protein CASSRQTGSSYEQYF.

This clonotype showed up just a few times. CDR3 nucleotide sequence: TGCGCCAGCAGCTTATACGGAACACAAGAGACCCAGTACTTC. It is translated as CASSLYGTQETQYF. The chain is built from TRBV5-1 and TRBJ2-5; no firm D call. V was clipped by 2 bases and J by 2 bases, with 10 bases between them. This CDR3 has 14 residues. Germline values: CDR1 SGHRS, CDR2 YFSETQ.

The table lists this clonotype with a few counts. The chain couples TRBV20-1 to TRBJ2-3, with D perhaps TRBD1 (6 bases). Trimming cost V 6 bases and J 2 bases, with 12 bases left between them. Germline loops: CDR1 DFQATT, CDR2 SNEGSKA (reference sequence). The CDR3 covers 13 residues. CDR3 residues: CSAHTGYTDTQYF. The CDR3 region has the DNA TGCAGTGCACATACAGGGTACACAGATACGCAGTATTTT.

The chain employs TRBV3-1 and TRBJ1-2, with 7 positions matching TRBD1. V dropped 6 bases and J dropped 0; count of bases not matched to a gene: 7. CDR3 length equals 15 residues. Germline V gene lookup returns CDR1 LGHDT and CDR2 YNNKEL (reference sequence). The CDR3 loop reads CASRPFQGANYGYTF. CDR3 sequence (DNA): TGTGCCAGCAGGCCATTCCAGGGGGCTAACTATGGCTACACCTTC. Complete variable domain (other parts from reference TRBV3-1 and TRBJ1-2): DTAVSQTPKYLVTQMGNDKSIKCEQNLGHDTMYWYKQDSKKFLKIMFSYNNKELIINETVPNRFSPKSPDKAHLNLHINSLELGDSAVYFCASRPFQGANYGYTFGSGTRLTVV.

The chain combines TRBV7-9 with TRBJ2-5, with D perhaps assigned TRBD1 or TRBD2 (6 bases each). Trimming removed 1 base at V and 2 bases at J, with 14 bases between. The CDR3 runs 16 residues. Germline-derived CDR1 and CDR2 are SEHNR and FQNEAQ (reference sequence). The DNA of the CDR3 is TGTGCCAGCAGCTTAGGCCCGGGGGCCGATCAAGAGACCCAGTACTTC. It encodes CASSLGPGADQETQYF.